This TCR beta chain was recovered during a study of graft-versus-host responses after intestinal transplantation. CDR3 length equals 13 residues. The V and J ends lost 1 base and 9 bases respectively, with 10 bases between them. Germline CDR1 and CDR2: MGHRA and YSYEKL. Method: immunoSEQ multiplex PCR; TCRdb's copy keeps in-frame clones and lacks some. The sample records about 98,000 clones, 86% being singletons. This clone was seen a single time. This specimen consisted of PBMCs, obtained 255 days after intestinal transplant. V gene TRBV4-1 combines with J gene TRBJ2-1; TRBD2 might be the D (5 bases). This receptor was obtained from a human patient who received an intestinal transplant, so some T cells may come from the graft donor. The CDR3 DNA is TGCGCCAGCAGCCAAGCCGGGGTCAGTGAGCAGTTCTTC. This codes for CASSQAGVSEQFF.